The 3 T cell receptor beta chains presented below share a single source sample, sequenced in a study of OX40 agonist ivuxolimab in advanced cancers. The table came from immunoSEQ multiplex PCR; TCRdb's copy has only in-frame clones and leaves some out. The sample lists tens of thousands of clones; 70% to 90% were seen once. The sample here was CD4+ or CD8+ T cells sorted from blood, taken in a trial of the OX40 agonist ivuxolimab. The receptors originated from an adult with an advanced solid tumor such as melanoma, head and neck, liver or kidney cancer.

This clone has a single count. The chain joins TRBV15 to TRBJ2-1; 13 nucleotides agree with TRBD2. Germline CDR1 LNHNV, CDR2 YYDKDF (reference sequence). J was trimmed by 7 bases and V by 0 bases; bases with no gene match: 6. The CDR3 contains 17 residues. The CDR3 DNA reads as TGTGCCACCAGCAGAGAAGGGACTAGCGGGACAGCAAATGAGCAGTTCTTC. The encoded protein is CATSREGTSGTANEQFF.

This chain uses TRBV30 with TRBJ2-5; D not resolved. Germline V gene lookup returns CDR1 GTSNPN and CDR2 SVGIG (reference sequence). The CDR3 runs 13 residues. The ends were cut back, 2 bases at V and 4 bases at J, with 11 bases in the middle. Here the CDR3 reads CAWSFSSGETQYF. CDR3 coding DNA: TGTGCCTGGAGTTTTAGCAGTGGAGAGACCCAGTACTTC.

The genes are TRBV19 and TRBJ1-1; D may be TRBD1 (6 bases). The CDR3 loop spans 14 amino acids. With 5 bases removed from V and 0 bases from J, the gap between germline ends came to 10 bases. Germline V gives CDR1 LNHDA, CDR2 SQIVND (reference sequence). CDR3 in amino acids: CASSPQGLNTEAFF. The CDR3 nucleotides read TGTGCCAGTAGTCCCCAGGGGTTGAACACTGAAGCTTTCTTT.